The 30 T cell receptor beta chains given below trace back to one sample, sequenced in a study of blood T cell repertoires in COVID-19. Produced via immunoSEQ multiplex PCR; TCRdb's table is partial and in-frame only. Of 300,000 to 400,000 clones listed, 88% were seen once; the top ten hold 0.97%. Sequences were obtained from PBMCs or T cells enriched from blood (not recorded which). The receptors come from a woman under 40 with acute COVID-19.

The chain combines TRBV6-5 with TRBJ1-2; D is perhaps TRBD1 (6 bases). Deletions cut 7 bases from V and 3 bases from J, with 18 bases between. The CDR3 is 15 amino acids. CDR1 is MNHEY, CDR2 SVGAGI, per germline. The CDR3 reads CASTKTGGGYYGYTF. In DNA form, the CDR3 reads TGTGCCAGCACCAAGACAGGTGGGGGCTACTATGGCTACACCTTC.

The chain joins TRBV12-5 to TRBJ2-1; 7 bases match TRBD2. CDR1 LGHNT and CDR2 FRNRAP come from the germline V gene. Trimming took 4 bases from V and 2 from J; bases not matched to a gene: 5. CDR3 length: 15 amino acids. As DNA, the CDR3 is TGTGCTAGTGGTTCTGTTAGCGGGCCCTACAATGAGCAGTTCTTC. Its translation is CASGSVSGPYNEQFF.

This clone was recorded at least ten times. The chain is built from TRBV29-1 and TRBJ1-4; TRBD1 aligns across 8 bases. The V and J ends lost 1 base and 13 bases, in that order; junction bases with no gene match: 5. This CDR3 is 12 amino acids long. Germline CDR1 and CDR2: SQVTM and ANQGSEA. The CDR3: CSVEGTGRGLFF. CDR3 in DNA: TGCAGCGTTGAAGGGACAGGGAGGGGACTGTTTTTT.

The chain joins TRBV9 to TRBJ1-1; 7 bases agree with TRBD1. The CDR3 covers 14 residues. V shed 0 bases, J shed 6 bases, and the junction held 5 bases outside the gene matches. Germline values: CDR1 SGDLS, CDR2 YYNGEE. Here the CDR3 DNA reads TGTGCCAGCAGCGTAGGAGGGGGCGATCCTGAAGCTTTCTTT. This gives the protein CASSVGGGDPEAFF.

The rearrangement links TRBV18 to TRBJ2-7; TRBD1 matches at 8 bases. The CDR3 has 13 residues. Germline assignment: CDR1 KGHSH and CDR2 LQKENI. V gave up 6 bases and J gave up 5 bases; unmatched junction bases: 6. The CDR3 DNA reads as TGTGCCAGCTCCTGGGCAGGGGGCGACGAGCAGTACTTC. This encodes CASSWAGGDEQYF.

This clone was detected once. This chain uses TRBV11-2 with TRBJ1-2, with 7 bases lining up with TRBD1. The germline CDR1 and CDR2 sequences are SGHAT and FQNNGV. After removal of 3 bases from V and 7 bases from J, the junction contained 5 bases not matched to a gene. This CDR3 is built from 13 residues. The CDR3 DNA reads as TGTGCCAGCAGCTTGGACAGGACGGGTGGCTACACCTTC. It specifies CASSLDRTGGYTF. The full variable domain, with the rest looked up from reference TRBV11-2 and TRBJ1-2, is EAGVAQSPRYKIIEKRQSVAFWCNPISGHATLYWYQQILGQGPKLLIQFQNNGVVDDSQLPKDRFSAERLKGVDSTLKIQPAKLEDSAVYLCASSLDRTGGYTFGSGTRLTVV.

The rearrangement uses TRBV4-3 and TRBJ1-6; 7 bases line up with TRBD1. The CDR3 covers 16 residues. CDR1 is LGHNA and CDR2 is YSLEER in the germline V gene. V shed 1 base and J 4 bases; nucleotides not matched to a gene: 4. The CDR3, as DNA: TGCGCCAGCAGCCAAGGGGGGACAGCTTATAATTCACCCCTCCACTTT. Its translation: CASSQGGTAYNSPLHF.

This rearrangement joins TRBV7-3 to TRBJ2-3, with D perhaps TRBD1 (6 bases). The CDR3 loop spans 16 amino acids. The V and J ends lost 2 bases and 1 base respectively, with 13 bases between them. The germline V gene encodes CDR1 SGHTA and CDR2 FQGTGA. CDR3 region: CASSLPGVSGTDTQYF. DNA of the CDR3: TGTGCCAGCAGCTTACCAGGGGTGTCGGGCACAGATACGCAGTATTTT.

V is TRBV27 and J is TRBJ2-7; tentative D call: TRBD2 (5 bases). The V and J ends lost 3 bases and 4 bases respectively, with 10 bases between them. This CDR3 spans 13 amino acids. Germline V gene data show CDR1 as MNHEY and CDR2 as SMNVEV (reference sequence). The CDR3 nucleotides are TGTGCCAGCAGTTTTCGCGGGTTTTACGAGCAGTACTTC. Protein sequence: CASSFRGFYEQYF.

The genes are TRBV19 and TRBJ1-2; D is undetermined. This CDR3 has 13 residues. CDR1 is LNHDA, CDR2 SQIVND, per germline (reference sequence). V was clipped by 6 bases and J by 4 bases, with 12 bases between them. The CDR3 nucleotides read TGTGCCAGTAGGGACGGGAACAGCTATGGCTACACCTTC. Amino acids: CASRDGNSYGYTF.

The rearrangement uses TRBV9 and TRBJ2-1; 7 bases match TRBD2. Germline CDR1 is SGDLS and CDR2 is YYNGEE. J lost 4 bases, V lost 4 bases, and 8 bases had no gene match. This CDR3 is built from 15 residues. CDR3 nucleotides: TGTGCCAGCAGCCCCACTAGCGAGAGTTACAATGAGCAGTTCTTC. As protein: CASSPTSESYNEQFF.

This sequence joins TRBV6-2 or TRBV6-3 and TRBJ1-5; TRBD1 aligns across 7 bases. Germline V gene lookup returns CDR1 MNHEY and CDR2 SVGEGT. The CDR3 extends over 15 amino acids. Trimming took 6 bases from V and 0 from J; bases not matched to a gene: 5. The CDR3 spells CASSLTGSSNQPQHF. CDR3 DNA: TGTGCCAGCAGCTTGACAGGGTCTAGCAATCAGCCCCAGCATTTT.

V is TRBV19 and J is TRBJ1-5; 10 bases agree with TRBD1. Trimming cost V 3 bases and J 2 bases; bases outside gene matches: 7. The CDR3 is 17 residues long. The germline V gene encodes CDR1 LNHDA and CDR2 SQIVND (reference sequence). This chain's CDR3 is CASSIRPTGGGNQPQHF. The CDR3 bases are TGTGCCAGTAGTATTCGGCCGACAGGGGGCGGCAATCAGCCCCAGCATTTT. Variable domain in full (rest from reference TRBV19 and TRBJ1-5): DGGITQSPKYLFRKEGQNVTLSCEQNLNHDAMYWYRQDPGQGLRLIYYSQIVNDFQKGDIAEGYSVSREKKESFPLTVTSAQKNPTAFYLCASSIRPTGGGNQPQHFGDGTRLSIL.

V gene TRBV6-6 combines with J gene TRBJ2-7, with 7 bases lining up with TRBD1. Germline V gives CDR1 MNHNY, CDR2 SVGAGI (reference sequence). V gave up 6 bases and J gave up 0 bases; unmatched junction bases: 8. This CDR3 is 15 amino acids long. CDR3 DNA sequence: TGTGCCAGCAGAGGAGGACAGGACCCCTCCTACGAGCAGTACTTC. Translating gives CASRGGQDPSYEQYF.

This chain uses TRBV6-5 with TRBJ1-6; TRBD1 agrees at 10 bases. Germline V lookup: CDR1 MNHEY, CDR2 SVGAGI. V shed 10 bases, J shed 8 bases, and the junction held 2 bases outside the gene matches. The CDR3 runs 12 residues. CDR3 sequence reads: CATGTGDSPLHF. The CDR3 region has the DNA TGTGCCACCGGGACAGGGGATTCACCCCTCCACTTT.

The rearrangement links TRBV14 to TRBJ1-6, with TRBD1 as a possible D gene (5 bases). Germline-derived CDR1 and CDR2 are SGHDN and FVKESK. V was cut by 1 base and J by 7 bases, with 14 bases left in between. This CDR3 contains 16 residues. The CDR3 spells CASSQGSAGWNSPLHF. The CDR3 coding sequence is TGTGCCAGCAGCCAAGGGTCGGCAGGGTGGAATTCACCCCTCCACTTT. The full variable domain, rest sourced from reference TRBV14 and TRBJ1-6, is EAGVTQFPSHSVIEKGQTVTLRCDPISGHDNLYWYRRVMGKEIKFLLHFVKESKQDESGMPNNRFLAERTGGTYSTLKVQPAELEDSGVYFCASSQGSAGWNSPLHFGNGTRLTVT.

The chain's CDR3 is CASSFESSDTQYF. CDR3 in DNA: TGTGCCAGCAGCTTCGAGTCATCAGATACGCAGTATTTT. The chain uses TRBV5-8 and TRBJ2-3; D gene uncertain. This CDR3 region has 13 residues. The V gene's germline CDR1 is SGHTS and CDR2 YDEGEE. Trimming took off 2 bases at V and 4 bases at J, with 8 bases between the two ends.

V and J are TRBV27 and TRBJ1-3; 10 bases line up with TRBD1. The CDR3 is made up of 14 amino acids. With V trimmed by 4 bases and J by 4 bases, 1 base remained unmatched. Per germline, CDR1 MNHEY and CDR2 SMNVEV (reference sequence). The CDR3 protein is CASSSTGGGNTIYF. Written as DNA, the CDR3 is TGTGCCAGCAGTTCGACAGGGGGCGGAAACACCATATATTTT.

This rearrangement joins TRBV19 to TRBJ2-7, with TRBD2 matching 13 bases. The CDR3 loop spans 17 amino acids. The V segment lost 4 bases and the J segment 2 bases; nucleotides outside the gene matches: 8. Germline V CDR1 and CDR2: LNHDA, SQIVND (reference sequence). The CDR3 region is CASSRTGTSGDTYEQYF. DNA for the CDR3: TGTGCCAGTAGTAGGACAGGGACTAGCGGGGACACCTACGAGCAGTACTTC.

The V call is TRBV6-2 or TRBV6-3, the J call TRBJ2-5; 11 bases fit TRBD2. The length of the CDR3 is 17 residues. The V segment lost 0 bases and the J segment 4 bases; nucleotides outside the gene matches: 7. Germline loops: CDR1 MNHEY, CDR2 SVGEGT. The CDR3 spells CASSYSVAGGPGETQYF. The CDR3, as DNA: TGTGCCAGCAGTTACTCGGTAGCGGGGGGGCCGGGAGAGACCCAGTACTTC.

The CDR3 DNA follows: TGCGCCAGCAGCCAAGCATCAGGGGGCGTGGGTGGCTACACCTTC. Protein sequence: CASSQASGGVGGYTF. The rearrangement joins TRBV4-3 to TRBJ1-2; 8 bases map to TRBD1. Unmatched junction bases numbered 8, after V lost 1 base and J lost 7 bases. CDR3 length: 15 amino acids. Germline V CDR1 and CDR2: LGHNA, YSLEER.

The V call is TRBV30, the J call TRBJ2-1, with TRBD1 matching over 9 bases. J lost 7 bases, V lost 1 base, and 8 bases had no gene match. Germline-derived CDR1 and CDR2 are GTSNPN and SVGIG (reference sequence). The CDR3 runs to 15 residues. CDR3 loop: CAWSALGQGGNEQFF. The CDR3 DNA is TGTGCCTGGAGTGCTCTGGGACAGGGAGGGAATGAGCAGTTCTTC.

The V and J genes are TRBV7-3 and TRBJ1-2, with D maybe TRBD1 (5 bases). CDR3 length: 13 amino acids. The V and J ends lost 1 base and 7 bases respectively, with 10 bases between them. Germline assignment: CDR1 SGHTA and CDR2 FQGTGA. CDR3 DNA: TGTGCCAGCAGCTTAAAACCAGGGATTGGCTACACCTTC. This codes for CASSLKPGIGYTF. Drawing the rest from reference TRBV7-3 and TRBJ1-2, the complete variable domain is GAGVSQTPSNKVTEKGKYVELRCDPISGHTALYWYRQSLGQGPEFLIYFQGTGAADDSGLPNDRFFAVRPEGSVSTLKIQRTERGDSAVYLCASSLKPGIGYTFGSGTRLTVV.

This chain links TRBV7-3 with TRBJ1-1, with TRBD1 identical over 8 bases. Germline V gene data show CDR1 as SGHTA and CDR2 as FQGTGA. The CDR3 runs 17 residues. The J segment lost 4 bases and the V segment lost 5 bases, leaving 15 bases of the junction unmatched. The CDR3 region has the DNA TGTGCCAGCAGCCAGGACAGGGTTGTGGGGGATTGCACTGAAGCTTTCTTT. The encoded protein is CASSQDRVVGDCTEAFF.

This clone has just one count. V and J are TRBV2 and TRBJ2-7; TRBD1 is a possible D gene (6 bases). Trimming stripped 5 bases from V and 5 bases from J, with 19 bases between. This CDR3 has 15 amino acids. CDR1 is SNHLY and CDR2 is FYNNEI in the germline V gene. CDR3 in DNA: TGTGCCAGCAGTCAAGGCATAGGGGGATTCAACGAGCAGTACTTC. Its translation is CASSQGIGGFNEQYF. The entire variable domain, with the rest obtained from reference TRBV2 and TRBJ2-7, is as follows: EPEVTQTPSHQVTQMGQEVILRCVPISNHLYFYWYRQILGQKVEFLVSFYNNEISEKSEIFDDQFSVERPDGSNFTLKIRSTKLEDSAMYFCASSQGIGGFNEQYFGPGTRLTVT.

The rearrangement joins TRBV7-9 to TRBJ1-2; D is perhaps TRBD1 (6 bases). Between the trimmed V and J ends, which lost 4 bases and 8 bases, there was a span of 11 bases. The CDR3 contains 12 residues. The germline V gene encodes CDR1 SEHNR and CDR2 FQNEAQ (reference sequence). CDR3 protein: CASSSWTEGYTF. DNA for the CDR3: TGTGCCAGCAGCTCCTGGACAGAAGGCTACACCTTC.

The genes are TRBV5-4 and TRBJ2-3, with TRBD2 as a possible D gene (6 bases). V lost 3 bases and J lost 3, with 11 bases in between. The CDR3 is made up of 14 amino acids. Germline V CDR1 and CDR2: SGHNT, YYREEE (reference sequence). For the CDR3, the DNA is TGTGCCAGCAGCTCACGGGGGAGGACAGATACGCAGTATTTT. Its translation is CASSSRGRTDTQYF.

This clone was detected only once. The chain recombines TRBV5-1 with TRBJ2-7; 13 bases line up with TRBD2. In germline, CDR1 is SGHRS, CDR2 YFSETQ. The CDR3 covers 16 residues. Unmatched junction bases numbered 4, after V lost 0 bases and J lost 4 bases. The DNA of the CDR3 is TGCGCCAGCAGCTTGGTAACTAGCGGGGGGGCGTACGAGCAGTACTTC. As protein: CASSLVTSGGAYEQYF.

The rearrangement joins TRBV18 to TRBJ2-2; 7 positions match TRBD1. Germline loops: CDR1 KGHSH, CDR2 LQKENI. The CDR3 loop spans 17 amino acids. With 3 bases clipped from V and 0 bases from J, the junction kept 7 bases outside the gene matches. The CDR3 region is CASSPFSTGSNTGELFF. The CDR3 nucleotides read TGTGCCAGCTCACCGTTCTCGACAGGGTCGAACACCGGGGAGCTGTTTTTT.

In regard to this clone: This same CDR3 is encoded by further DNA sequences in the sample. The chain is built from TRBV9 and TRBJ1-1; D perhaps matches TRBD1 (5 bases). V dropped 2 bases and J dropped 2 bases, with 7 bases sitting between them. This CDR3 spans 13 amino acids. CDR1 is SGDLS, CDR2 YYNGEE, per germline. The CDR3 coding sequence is TGTGCCAGCAGCGTGGGGCCTAACACTGAAGCTTTCTTT. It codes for CASSVGPNTEAFF.